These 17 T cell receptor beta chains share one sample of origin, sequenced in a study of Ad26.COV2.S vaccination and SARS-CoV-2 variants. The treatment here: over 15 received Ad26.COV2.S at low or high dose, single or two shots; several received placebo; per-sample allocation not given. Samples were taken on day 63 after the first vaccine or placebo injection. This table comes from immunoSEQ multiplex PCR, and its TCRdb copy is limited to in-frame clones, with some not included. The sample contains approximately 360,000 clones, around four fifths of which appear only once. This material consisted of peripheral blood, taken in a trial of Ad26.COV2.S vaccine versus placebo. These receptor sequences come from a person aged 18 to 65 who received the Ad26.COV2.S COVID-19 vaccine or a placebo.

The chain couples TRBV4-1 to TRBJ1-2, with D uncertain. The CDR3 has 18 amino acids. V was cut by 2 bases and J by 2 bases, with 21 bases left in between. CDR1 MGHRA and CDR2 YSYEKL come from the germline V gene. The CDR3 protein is CASSQIHFTFGSNYGYTF. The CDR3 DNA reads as TGCGCCAGCAGCCAAATCCATTTCACTTTTGGGTCCAACTATGGCTACACCTTC.

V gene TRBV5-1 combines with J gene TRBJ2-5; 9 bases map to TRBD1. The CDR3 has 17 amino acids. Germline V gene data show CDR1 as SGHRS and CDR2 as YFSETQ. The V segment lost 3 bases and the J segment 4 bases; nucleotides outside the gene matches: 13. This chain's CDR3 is CASSWTYRGRRGETQYF. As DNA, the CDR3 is TGCGCCAGCAGCTGGACCTACAGGGGGCGAAGGGGAGAGACCCAGTACTTC.

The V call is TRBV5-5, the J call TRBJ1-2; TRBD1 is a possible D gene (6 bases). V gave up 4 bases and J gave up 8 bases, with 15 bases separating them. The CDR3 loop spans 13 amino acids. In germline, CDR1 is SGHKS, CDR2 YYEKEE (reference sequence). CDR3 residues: CASSRRGGWGYTF. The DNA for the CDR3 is TGTGCCAGCAGCCGGAGGGGGGGCTGGGGCTACACCTTC.

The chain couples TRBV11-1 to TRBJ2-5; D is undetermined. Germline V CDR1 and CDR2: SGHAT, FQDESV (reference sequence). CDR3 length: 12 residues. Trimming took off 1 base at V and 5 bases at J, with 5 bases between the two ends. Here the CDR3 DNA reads TGTGCCAGCAGCTTAGTCCGGGAGACCCAGTACTTC. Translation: CASSLVRETQYF. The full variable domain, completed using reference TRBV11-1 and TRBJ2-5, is EAEVAQSPRYKITEKSQAVAFWCDPISGHATLYWYRQILGQGPELLVQFQDESVVDDSQLPKDRFSAERLKGVDSTLKIQPAELGDSAMYLCASSLVRETQYFGPGTRLLVL.

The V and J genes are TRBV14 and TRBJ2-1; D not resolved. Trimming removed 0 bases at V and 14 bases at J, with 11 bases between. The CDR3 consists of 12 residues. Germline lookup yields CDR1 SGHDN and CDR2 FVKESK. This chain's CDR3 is CASSQDRRSEFF. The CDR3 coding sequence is TGTGCCAGCAGCCAAGATCGAAGGTCGGAGTTCTTC.

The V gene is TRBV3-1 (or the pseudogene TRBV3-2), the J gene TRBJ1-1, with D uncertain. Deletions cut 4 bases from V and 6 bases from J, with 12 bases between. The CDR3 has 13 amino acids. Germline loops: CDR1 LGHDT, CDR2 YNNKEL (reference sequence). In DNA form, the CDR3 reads TGTGCCAGCAGCCGACGGCAACTATCTGAAGCTTTCTTT. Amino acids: CASSRRQLSEAFF.

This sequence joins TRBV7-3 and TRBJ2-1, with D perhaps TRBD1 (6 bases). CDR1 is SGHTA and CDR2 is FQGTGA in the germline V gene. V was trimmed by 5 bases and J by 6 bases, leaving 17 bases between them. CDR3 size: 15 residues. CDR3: CASSLLPDRFNEQFF. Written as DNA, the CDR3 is TGTGCCAGCAGCCTTCTACCCGACAGGTTCAATGAGCAGTTCTTC.

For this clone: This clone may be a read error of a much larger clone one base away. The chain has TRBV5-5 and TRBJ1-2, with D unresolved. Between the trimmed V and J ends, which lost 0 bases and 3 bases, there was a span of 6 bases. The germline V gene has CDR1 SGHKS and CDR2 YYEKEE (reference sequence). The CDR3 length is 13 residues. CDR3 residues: CASSLEGHYGYTF. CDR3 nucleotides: TGTGCCAGCAGCTTGGAAGGGCACTATGGCTACACCTTC.

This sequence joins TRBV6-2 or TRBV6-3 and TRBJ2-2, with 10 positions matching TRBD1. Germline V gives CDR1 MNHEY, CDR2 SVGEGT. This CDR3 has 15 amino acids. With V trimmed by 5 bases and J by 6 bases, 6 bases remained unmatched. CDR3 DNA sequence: TGTGCCAGCAGTCCCGGGACAGGGGAGGCCGGGGAGCTGTTTTTT. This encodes CASSPGTGEAGELFF.

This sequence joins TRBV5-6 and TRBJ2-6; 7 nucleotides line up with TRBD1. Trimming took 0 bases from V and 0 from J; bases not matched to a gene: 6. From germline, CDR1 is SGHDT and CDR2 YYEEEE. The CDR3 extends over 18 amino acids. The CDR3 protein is CASSLVTGSSSGANVLTF. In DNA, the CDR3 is TGTGCCAGCAGCTTGGTGACAGGGTCCTCCTCTGGGGCCAACGTCCTGACTTTC.

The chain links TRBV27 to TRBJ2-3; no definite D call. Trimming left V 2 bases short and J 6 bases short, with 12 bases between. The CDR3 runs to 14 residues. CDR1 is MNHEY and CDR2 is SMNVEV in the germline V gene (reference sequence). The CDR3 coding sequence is TGTGCCAGCAGTTTAAACGTGTTGAAGGATACGCAGTATTTT. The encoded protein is CASSLNVLKDTQYF.

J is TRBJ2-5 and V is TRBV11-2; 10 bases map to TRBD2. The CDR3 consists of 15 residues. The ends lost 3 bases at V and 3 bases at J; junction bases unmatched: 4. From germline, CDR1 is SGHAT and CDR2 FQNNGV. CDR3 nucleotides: TGTGCCAGCAGCTTTACTAGCGGGGCCAAAGAGACCCAGTACTTC. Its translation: CASSFTSGAKETQYF. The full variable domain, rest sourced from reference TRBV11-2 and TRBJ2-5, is EAGVAQSPRYKIIEKRQSVAFWCNPISGHATLYWYQQILGQGPKLLIQFQNNGVVDDSQLPKDRFSAERLKGVDSTLKIQPAKLEDSAVYLCASSFTSGAKETQYFGPGTRLLVL.

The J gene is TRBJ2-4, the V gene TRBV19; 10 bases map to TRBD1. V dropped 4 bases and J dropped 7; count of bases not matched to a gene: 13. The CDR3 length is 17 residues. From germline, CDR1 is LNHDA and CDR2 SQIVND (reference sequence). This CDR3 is CASSKSGQGPGGNIQYF. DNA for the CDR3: TGTGCCAGTAGTAAATCGGGACAGGGGCCAGGTGGGAACATTCAGTACTTC.

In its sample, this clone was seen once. CDR3 in DNA: TGTGCCAGCAGTGAATATAACTTCCAAGAGACCCAGTACTTC. It translates to CASSEYNFQETQYF. V usage is TRBV25-1 and J usage is TRBJ2-5; D not resolved. CDR3 length equals 14 residues. Trimming cost V 0 bases and J 1 base, with 6 bases left between them. Looked up from germline, CDR1 is MGHDK and CDR2 is SYGVNS.

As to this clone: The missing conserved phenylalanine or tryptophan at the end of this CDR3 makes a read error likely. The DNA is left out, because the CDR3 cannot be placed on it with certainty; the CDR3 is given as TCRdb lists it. CDR3 loop: CASSSVGQGHLA. The rearrangement joins TRBV6-6 to TRBJ1-1; the table assigns TRBD1, which was not confirmed against the DNA. The CDR3 has 12 residues if both end residues are counted. Germline V gene lookup returns CDR1 MNHNY and CDR2 SVGAGI (reference sequence).

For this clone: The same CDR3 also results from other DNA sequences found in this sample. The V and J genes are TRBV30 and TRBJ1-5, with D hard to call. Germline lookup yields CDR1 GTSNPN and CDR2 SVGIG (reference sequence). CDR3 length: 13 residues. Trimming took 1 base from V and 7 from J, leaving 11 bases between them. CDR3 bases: TGTGCCTGGAGTGCCTGGGAAGGGCAGCCCCAGCATTTT. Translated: CAWSAWEGQPQHF.

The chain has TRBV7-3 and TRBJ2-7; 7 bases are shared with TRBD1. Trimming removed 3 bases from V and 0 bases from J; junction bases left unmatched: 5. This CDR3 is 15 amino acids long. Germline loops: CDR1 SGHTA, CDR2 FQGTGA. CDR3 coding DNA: TGTGCCAGCAGCTTGTCGACAGGGAGCTCCTACGAGCAGTACTTC. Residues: CASSLSTGSSYEQYF.